Listed here are 23 T cell receptor beta chains from one sample, sequenced in a study of OX40 agonist ivuxolimab in advanced cancers. The repertoire was sequenced with immunoSEQ multiplex PCR; TCRdb's copy has only in-frame clones and lacks some. The sample has about 25,000 clones, about 86% seen once. The specimen was CD4+ or CD8+ T cells sorted from blood, collected in a trial of the OX40 agonist ivuxolimab. These receptors all stem from an adult with an advanced solid tumor such as melanoma, head and neck, liver or kidney cancer.

The chain uses TRBV7-8 and TRBJ2-1; 8 bases fit TRBD2. Germline V gene lookup returns CDR1 SGHVS and CDR2 FQNEAQ. Germline trimming cut 4 bases from V and 3 bases from J; bases unmatched to any gene: 5. There are 15 residues in the CDR3. CDR3 DNA sequence: TGTGCCAGCAGCTCCGGGAGGGTGCTCTACAATGAGCAGTTCTTC. As protein: CASSSGRVLYNEQFF.

This chain links TRBV7-9 with TRBJ2-7, with TRBD1 identical over 7 bases. Germline values: CDR1 SEHNR, CDR2 FQNEAQ (reference sequence). The CDR3 covers 13 residues. V shed 5 bases, J shed 6 bases, and the junction held 7 bases outside the gene matches. The CDR3 DNA follows: TGTGCCAGCAGCAGTACAGGGGAGTTCGAGCAGTACTTC. It encodes CASSSTGEFEQYF.

CDR3 sequence (DNA): TGCGCCAGCAGCCAGGTCAAAAACAGTGAAAAACTGTTTTTT. Translation: CASSQVKNSEKLFF. The chain carries TRBV4-3 and TRBJ1-4; D is uncertain. Trimming took off 3 bases at V and 7 bases at J, with 12 bases between the two ends. Germline-derived CDR1 and CDR2 are LGHNA and YSLEER. This CDR3 has 14 residues.

This chain joins TRBV30 and TRBJ1-2; the D is unclear. The CDR3 extends over 14 amino acids. V gave up 0 bases and J gave up 6 bases, with 14 bases separating them. Germline CDR1 GTSNPN, CDR2 SVGIG (reference sequence). This chain's CDR3 is CAWSVRTGVDGYTF. The CDR3 coding sequence is TGTGCCTGGAGTGTACGGACCGGGGTGGATGGCTACACCTTC.

This sequence joins TRBV28 and TRBJ2-7; no clear D. The CDR3 length is 11 residues. Looked up from germline, CDR1 is MDHEN and CDR2 is SYDVKM. Trimming cost V 8 bases and J 1 base, with 6 bases left between them. This CDR3 reads CASGESYEQYF. CDR3 nucleotides: TGTGCCAGCGGCGAGTCCTACGAGCAGTACTTC.

The chain has TRBV2 and TRBJ1-2; D gene ambiguous. Germline loops: CDR1 SNHLY, CDR2 FYNNEI. There are 12 residues in the CDR3. Trimming pared 7 bases from V and 8 bases from J, leaving 14 bases between. The CDR3 region has the DNA TGTGCCAGCACCCCCGGCGGGTCGGGCTACACCTTC. Its protein is CASTPGGSGYTF.

The chain uses TRBV2 and TRBJ2-7, with D uncertain. V was pared by 3 bases and J by 4 bases, with 7 bases between. The CDR3 loop spans 12 amino acids. Germline V CDR1 and CDR2: SNHLY, FYNNEI. CDR3 amino acids: CASSDSGYEQYF. For the CDR3, the DNA is TGTGCCAGCAGTGATTCCGGGTACGAGCAGTACTTC.

The chain employs TRBV20-1 and TRBJ2-7; D is ambiguous. The CDR3 is 11 residues long. Trimming pared 6 bases from V and 3 bases from J, leaving 9 bases between. Germline V lookup: CDR1 DFQATT, CDR2 SNEGSKA (reference sequence). The CDR3: CSASALYEQYF. The CDR3 DNA is TGCAGTGCCTCTGCACTCTACGAGCAGTACTTC.

V is TRBV2 and J is TRBJ1-5; perhaps TRBD1 as D (5 bases). CDR1 and CDR2 (germline): SNHLY, FYNNEI. The V and J ends lost 4 bases and 7 bases respectively, with 17 bases between them. This CDR3 region has 15 residues. This chain's CDR3 is CASSGGSGLEQPQHF. As DNA, the CDR3 is TGTGCCAGCAGTGGGGGATCGGGACTGGAGCAGCCCCAGCATTTT.

Regarding this clone: One end of the junction fails to match germline, which may point to a read error. The V gene is TRBV27, the J gene TRBJ2-2, with a possible D match to TRBD1 (7 bases). Germline V gives CDR1 MNHEY, CDR2 SMNVEV (reference sequence). The length of the CDR3 is 18 residues. The CDR3 nucleotides are TGTGCCACCAGTTGGAGACAGGGACTCCTAGCGAACACCGGGGAGCTGTTTTTT. Translated: CATSWRQGLLANTGELFF.

The chain couples TRBV11-3 to TRBJ2-1, with D tentatively TRBD2 (6 bases). CDR1 is SGHNT and CDR2 is YENEEA in the germline V gene. V lost 5 bases and J 5 bases, leaving 16 bases between the germline ends. The CDR3 runs to 15 residues. This CDR3 is CASSPWWGEDNEQFF. For the CDR3, the DNA is TGTGCCAGCAGCCCCTGGTGGGGGGAAGACAATGAGCAGTTCTTC.

The genes are TRBV5-6 and TRBJ2-1; tentative D call: TRBD1 (5 bases). The length of the CDR3 is 13 residues. Looked up from germline, CDR1 is SGHDT and CDR2 is YYEEEE. Trimming left V 4 bases short and J 5 bases short, with 10 bases between. CDR3 nucleotide sequence: TGTGCCAGCAGCCCGACAGACCACAATGAGCAGTTCTTC. This encodes CASSPTDHNEQFF.

V gene TRBV5-5 combines with J gene TRBJ1-6; D unresolved. CDR1 and CDR2 (germline): SGHKS, YYEKEE (reference sequence). This CDR3 has 15 residues. Trimming left V 3 bases short and J 4 bases short, with 11 bases between. This CDR3 is CASSSTAFYNSPLHF. As DNA, the CDR3 is TGTGCCAGCAGCTCTACCGCATTTTATAATTCACCCCTCCACTTT.

The rearrangement links TRBV14 to TRBJ2-2; D may be TRBD2 (7 bases). V dropped 4 bases and J dropped 4 bases, with 10 bases sitting between them. The CDR3 contains 14 residues. Germline V gene sequence: CDR1 SGHDN, CDR2 FVKESK. The CDR3 loop is CASSPGGRTGELFF. DNA for the CDR3: TGTGCCAGCAGCCCGGGGGGCCGCACCGGGGAGCTGTTTTTT.

The rearrangement links TRBV25-1 to TRBJ2-2; D could derive from TRBD1 or TRBD2 (5 bases each). Germline V gene lookup returns CDR1 MGHDK and CDR2 SYGVNS. Trimming cost V 6 bases and J 6 bases, with 8 bases left between them. The length of the CDR3 is 12 residues. This CDR3 reads CASRRGPGELFF. As DNA, the CDR3 is TGTGCCAGCAGGAGGGGTCCCGGGGAGCTGTTTTTT.

This clone was observed a handful of times. V gene TRBV9 combines with J gene TRBJ1-3; 9 bases match TRBD1. The junction had 9 bases not matched to a gene; V was cut back by 3 bases and J by 5 bases. Germline V gene lookup returns CDR1 SGDLS and CDR2 YYNGEE. The CDR3 consists of 16 residues. The CDR3 sequence is CASSAPRQGDRNTIYF. The CDR3 DNA follows: TGTGCCAGCAGCGCACCCCGACAGGGGGATAGAAACACCATATATTTT.

V is TRBV28 and J is TRBJ2-1; D gene ambiguous. CDR1 and CDR2 from the germline V gene are MDHEN and SYDVKM. CDR3 length: 12 amino acids. Deletions cut 6 bases from V and 5 bases from J, with 8 bases between. The CDR3 sequence: CASSKNNNEQFF. In DNA, the CDR3 is TGTGCCAGCAGCAAGAACAACAATGAGCAGTTCTTC.

V gene TRBV27 combines with J gene TRBJ2-1; D might be TRBD1 (6 bases). Germline loops: CDR1 MNHEY, CDR2 SMNVEV (reference sequence). CDR3 length: 15 amino acids. Trimming stripped 7 bases from V and 4 bases from J, with 17 bases between. CDR3 loop: CASTYRVLGYNEQFF. The CDR3, as DNA: TGTGCCAGCACCTACAGGGTACTCGGTTACAATGAGCAGTTCTTC.

The rearrangement uses TRBV7-8 and TRBJ2-1; 10 bases agree with TRBD2. Trimming removed 3 bases from V and 11 bases from J; junction bases left unmatched: 7. The CDR3 loop spans 14 amino acids. The germline CDR1 and CDR2 sequences are SGHVS and FQNEAQ. DNA for the CDR3: TGTGCCAGCAGCTTTGGACTAGCGGATCAGAAGCAGTTCTTC. Translation gives CASSFGLADQKQFF.

V usage is TRBV9 and J usage is TRBJ2-3, with D possibly matching TRBD2 (5 bases). Between the trimmed V and J ends, which lost 4 bases and 4 bases, there was a span of 7 bases. The length of the CDR3 is 12 residues. In germline, CDR1 is SGDLS, CDR2 YYNGEE. The CDR3 DNA reads TGTGCCAGCAGCCTAGCCCCAGATACGCAGTATTTT. Amino acid sequence: CASSLAPDTQYF. Full variable domain (rest looked up from reference TRBV9 and TRBJ2-3): DSGVTQTPKHLITATGQRVTLRCSPRSGDLSVYWYQQSLDQGLQFLIQYYNGEERAKGNILERFSAQQFPDLHSELNLSSLELGDSALYFCASSLAPDTQYFGPGTRLTVL.

Worth noting for this clone: The CDR3 does not close with the conserved phenylalanine or tryptophan, likely indicating a read error. Because the CDR3's place on the DNA is in doubt, the DNA is left out and the CDR3 is given as listed by TCRdb. V and J are TRBV18 and TRBJ2-3; TRBD2, the table's D call, lacks a check against the DNA. With termini counted, the CDR3 has 14 amino acids. Germline CDR1 is KGHSH and CDR2 is LQKENI. The CDR3 sequence: CASSPPIKSDSAVL.

The chain has TRBV7-9 and TRBJ2-7; D uncertain. From germline, CDR1 is SEHNR and CDR2 FQNEAQ (reference sequence). The CDR3 spans 14 residues. The V end lost 1 base, the J end lost 3 bases, and 10 bases lay between the germline ends. In nucleotides, the CDR3 is TGTGCCAGCAGCTTAGGCGCGGTGGGCTACGAGCAGTACTTC. This translates into CASSLGAVGYEQYF.

V gene TRBV11-2 combines with J gene TRBJ2-5, with D perhaps given as TRBD1 or TRBD2 (5 bases each). Germline V gives CDR1 SGHAT, CDR2 FQNNGV. CDR3 length equals 15 residues. The V end lost 6 bases, the J end lost 8 bases, and 22 bases lay between the germline ends. The CDR3 loop reads CASSPNPGTTGTQYF. CDR3 sequence (DNA): TGTGCCAGCAGTCCCAACCCAGGGACCACCGGAACCCAGTACTTC.